These T cell receptor beta chains were read from a single sample in a study of T cell changes during pregnancy in multiple sclerosis. The data were produced by immunoSEQ multiplex PCR, yet TCRdb's version contains in-frame clones alone and is incomplete. The sample consists of fewer than 20,000 clones, over 70% of them appearing once. Source: CD8+ T cells from peripheral blood mononuclear cells, taken in the third trimester of pregnancy. These receptors were collected from a female donor in good health, enrolled as a control in a pregnancy study. Both conserved end residues are part of each CDR3. D genes are given only for firm matches. Clone size is shown for a subset of rows, as once, few, many or a class of expanded clone.

abundance: .
j_gene: TRBJ1-2
d_gene: .
v_gene: TRBV7-2
CDR3nt: TGTGCCAGCAGCTTAGTTGGTCAGGCAGGGGCCTTCTATGGCTACACCTTC
CDR3aa: CASSLVGQAGAFYGYTF

abundance: once
j_gene: TRBJ2-1
d_gene: .
v_gene: TRBV9
CDR3nt: TGTGCCAGCAGCGCAGGGGATGCCTACAATGAGCAGTTCTTC
CDR3aa: CASSAGDAYNEQFF

abundance: medium-sized
j_gene: TRBJ2-3
d_gene: TRBD1
v_gene: TRBV7-6
CDR3nt: TGTGCCAGCAGCTTAGCGCAGGGGGCCGGCACAGATACGCAGTATTTT
CDR3aa: CASSLAQGAGTDTQYF

abundance: .
j_gene: TRBJ2-3
d_gene: TRBD2
v_gene: TRBV5-4
CDR3nt: TGTGCCAGCAGCTTTGGTAGCGGGTCTCAGGGTACGCAGTATTTT
CDR3aa: CASSFGSGSQGTQYF

abundance: .
j_gene: TRBJ1-2
d_gene: .
v_gene: TRBV27
CDR3nt: TGTGCCAGCAGTCCCAGTCCGACAGGAGCCTATGGCTACACCTTC
CDR3aa: CASSPSPTGAYGYTF

abundance: .
j_gene: TRBJ1-1
d_gene: TRBD1
v_gene: TRBV5-1
CDR3nt: TGCGCCAGCAGCCCGGGGACAGGGGGCCTAGGGACTGAAGCTTTCTTT
CDR3aa: CASSPGTGGLGTEAFF

abundance: .
j_gene: TRBJ2-3
d_gene: .
v_gene: TRBV4-1
CDR3nt: TGCGCCAGCAGCCAAGTGTCGGATACGCAGTATTTT
CDR3aa: CASSQVSDTQYF

abundance: .
j_gene: TRBJ2-3
d_gene: .
v_gene: TRBV5-4
CDR3nt: TGTGCCAGCAGCTTCGGGACTCGACAGACAGATACGCAGTATTTT
CDR3aa: CASSFGTRQTDTQYF

abundance: .
j_gene: TRBJ2-3
d_gene: TRBD2
v_gene: TRBV6-4
CDR3nt: TGTGCCAGCAGTGACTCACGGCTGCGGGGGGCAGATACGCAGTATTTT
CDR3aa: CASSDSRLRGADTQYF

abundance: few
j_gene: TRBJ2-3
d_gene: .
v_gene: TRBV6-4
CDR3nt: TGTGCCAGCAGTGACTCGAGTAGCACAGATACGCAGTATTTT
CDR3aa: CASSDSSSTDTQYF

abundance: .
j_gene: TRBJ2-7
d_gene: .
v_gene: TRBV5-3
CDR3nt: TGTGCCAGAAGCTTGGCAGCTAAAAAGGACAGTCTCCGGGAGCAGTACTTC
CDR3aa: CARSLAAKKDSLREQYF

abundance: few
j_gene: TRBJ2-7
d_gene: TRBD1
v_gene: TRBV4-1
CDR3nt: TGCGCCAGCAGCATCGAACCGGGGCAGGGGGCCGAGCAGTACTTC
CDR3aa: CASSIEPGQGAEQYF

abundance: few
j_gene: TRBJ2-4
d_gene: TRBD1
v_gene: TRBV28
CDR3nt: TGTGCCAGCAGTTTGGACAGGGTCGACATTCAGTACTTC
CDR3aa: CASSLDRVDIQYF

abundance: .
j_gene: TRBJ1-5
d_gene: .
v_gene: TRBV10-1
CDR3nt: TGCGCCAGCAGTGATGACAGAAGCAATCAGCCCCAGCATTTT
CDR3aa: CASSDDRSNQPQHF

abundance: .
j_gene: TRBJ2-3
d_gene: TRBD1
v_gene: TRBV4-3
CDR3nt: TGCGCCAGCAGCCAAACAGGGGGTTCCAGCACAGATACGCAGTATTTT
CDR3aa: CASSQTGGSSTDTQYF

abundance: once
j_gene: TRBJ2-2
d_gene: .
v_gene: TRBV10-3
CDR3nt: TGTGCCATCAGTCAGCCTTGGGGGCACGGGGAGCTGTTTTTT
CDR3aa: CAISQPWGHGELFF

abundance: .
j_gene: TRBJ2-7
d_gene: .
v_gene: TRBV5-8
CDR3nt: TGTGCCAGCAGTCAAAGGACAGACCCCAGGGAGCAGTACTTC
CDR3aa: CASSQRTDPREQYF

abundance: .
j_gene: TRBJ1-4
d_gene: TRBD1
v_gene: TRBV19
CDR3nt: TGTGCCAGTAGTTCGGTACAGGGGGCTAATGAAAAACTGTTTTTT
CDR3aa: CASSSVQGANEKLFF

abundance: .
j_gene: TRBJ2-3
d_gene: .
v_gene: TRBV28
CDR3nt: TGTGCCAGCAGTGAGACAGGATGGACAGATACGCAGTATTTT
CDR3aa: CASSETGWTDTQYF

abundance: .
j_gene: TRBJ1-4
d_gene: .
v_gene: TRBV13
CDR3nt: TGTGCCAGCAGCTTAGAACGGGGAACTAATGAAAAACTGTTTTTT
CDR3aa: CASSLERGTNEKLFF

abundance: .
j_gene: TRBJ1-3
d_gene: .
v_gene: TRBV4-3
CDR3nt: TGCGCCAGCAGCCGAGACTCTAGCACGAGAAACACCATATATTTT
CDR3aa: CASSRDSSTRNTIYF

abundance: .
j_gene: TRBJ2-5
d_gene: .
v_gene: TRBV5-1
CDR3nt: TGCGCCAGCAGCCCCGGGGGCGGGAGCCAAGAGACCCAGTACTTC
CDR3aa: CASSPGGGSQETQYF

abundance: .
j_gene: TRBJ2-7
d_gene: .
v_gene: TRBV6-5
CDR3nt: TGTGCCAGCAGTTACTCGCAGGGGGGCTACGAGCAGTACTTC
CDR3aa: CASSYSQGGYEQYF

abundance: .
j_gene: TRBJ2-5
d_gene: TRBD2
v_gene: TRBV2
CDR3nt: TGTGCCAGCAGTCGGACTAGCGGGAGTGGAGAGACCCAGTACTTC
CDR3aa: CASSRTSGSGETQYF

abundance: .
j_gene: TRBJ1-1
d_gene: .
v_gene: TRBV7-6
CDR3nt: TGTGCCAGCAGCTTAGCGCTGGTCGACACGGTCGGCGCTTTCTTT
CDR3aa: CASSLALVDTVGAFF

abundance: .
j_gene: TRBJ2-7
d_gene: TRBD1
v_gene: TRBV7-9
CDR3nt: TGTGCCAGCAGCATCGGGACAGGGGGCCGCGGAGAGCAGTACTTC
CDR3aa: CASSIGTGGRGEQYF

abundance: .
j_gene: TRBJ2-5
d_gene: .
v_gene: TRBV4-3
CDR3nt: TGCGCCAGCAGCCAAGGTGCGGGAACTCAAGAGACCCAGTACTTC
CDR3aa: CASSQGAGTQETQYF

abundance: .
j_gene: TRBJ2-6
d_gene: .
v_gene: TRBV7-6
CDR3nt: TGTGCCAGCAGTTCCATTACCATGGGGGCCGACCGTATTGGGGCCAACGTCCTGACTTTC
CDR3aa: CASSSITMGADRIGANVLTF

abundance: once
j_gene: TRBJ2-7
d_gene: TRBD1
v_gene: TRBV14
CDR3nt: TGTGCCAGCAGCTTCCACCCGGACAGGGCAGACAACGAGCAGTACTTC
CDR3aa: CASSFHPDRADNEQYF

abundance: .
j_gene: TRBJ1-1
d_gene: TRBD1
v_gene: TRBV5-5
CDR3nt: TGTGCCAGCAGGCCAGGGGGCTCTAATACTGAAGCTTTCTTT
CDR3aa: CASRPGGSNTEAFF

abundance: .
j_gene: TRBJ2-1
d_gene: TRBD2
v_gene: TRBV6-5
CDR3nt: TGTGCCAGCAGATACTCTAGCGGGAGCTTCGATGAGCAGTTCTTC
CDR3aa: CASRYSSGSFDEQFF

abundance: .
j_gene: TRBJ1-6
d_gene: TRBD1
v_gene: TRBV28
CDR3nt: TGTGCCAGCAGTTTAAAGGGACAGGGGCCACCCCTCCACTTT
CDR3aa: CASSLKGQGPPLHF

abundance: .
j_gene: TRBJ2-3
d_gene: TRBD1
v_gene: TRBV7-9
CDR3nt: TGTGCCAGCAGCCCACGACAGGGTGCTAGCACAGATACGCAGTATTTT
CDR3aa: CASSPRQGASTDTQYF

abundance: .
j_gene: TRBJ2-7
d_gene: .
v_gene: TRBV4-1
CDR3nt: TGCGCCAGCAGCCAAGAGGCGGGACGGACTCGGGAGCAGTACTTC
CDR3aa: CASSQEAGRTREQYF

abundance: .
j_gene: TRBJ2-5
d_gene: TRBD2
v_gene: TRBV27
CDR3nt: TGTGCCAGCAGCCTAGCGGGGTCGTATGGGGAGACCCAGTACTTC
CDR3aa: CASSLAGSYGETQYF

abundance: .
j_gene: TRBJ2-3
d_gene: TRBD2
v_gene: TRBV19
CDR3nt: TGTGCCAGTAGTATAGCGGGAGGGATGACTGGAGATACGCAGTATTTT
CDR3aa: CASSIAGGMTGDTQYF

abundance: .
j_gene: TRBJ2-1
d_gene: TRBD2
v_gene: TRBV5-1
CDR3nt: TGCGCCAGCACTAGCGGGGGGCACAATGAGCAGTTCTTC
CDR3aa: CASTSGGHNEQFF

abundance: .
j_gene: TRBJ1-2
d_gene: TRBD1
v_gene: TRBV5-4
CDR3nt: TGTGCCAGCAGCTTGGCTTACAGGGGGCAAGGCTACACCTTC
CDR3aa: CASSLAYRGQGYTF

abundance: .
j_gene: TRBJ1-1
d_gene: .
v_gene: TRBV19
CDR3nt: TGTGCCAGTACTCATGAAGTCCGGGTGAACACTGAAGCTTTCTTT
CDR3aa: CASTHEVRVNTEAFF

abundance: .
j_gene: TRBJ1-2
d_gene: .
v_gene: TRBV28
CDR3nt: TGTGCCAGCAGAAAGTTTCCAGGACAGACATATACTAACTATGGCTACACCTTC
CDR3aa: CASRKFPGQTYTNYGYTF

abundance: .
j_gene: TRBJ2-7
d_gene: .
v_gene: TRBV2
CDR3nt: TGTGCCAGCAGTGATATTCAAGCCTCCTACGAGCAGTACTTC
CDR3aa: CASSDIQASYEQYF